These T cell receptor beta chains were read from a single sample in a study of tumor-infiltrating lymphocytes in oesophageal squamous cell carcinoma. Each CDR3 protein gets one entry after TCRdb re-called the PCR reads with MiXCR. The repertoire holds some 12,000 distinct CDR3 sequences, with 45% to 70% as singletons. The specimen was esophageal tumor tissue. These receptors were collected from a female donor with esophageal squamous cell carcinoma. Each CDR3 is given with its conserved first and last residue. Expanded clones are given a class, and other clones once, few, many or no size at all.

clone_size v_call cdr3_aa
- TRBV6-8 CASGPRDLPLHF
- TRBV18 CASSSGTTYNEQFF
many TRBV12-3/TRBV12-4 CASSDRGRGGYTF
- TRBV6-6 CASSYSLGDGTEAFF
- TRBV6-6 CASSHAGARNYEQYF
- TRBV7-2 CASSLKAGSQTQYF
- TRBV12-3/TRBV12-4 CASSSGVRNEQFF
medium-sized TRBV7-3 CASSLAAGQLYNEQFF
once TRBV7-3 CASSSRAGGTQQRNEQFF
- TRBV6-6 CASNSPPGLAANTQYF
- TRBV6-1 CASSGGYEIEQYF